One sample yielded the 14 T cell receptor beta chains listed below, sequenced in a study of T cell repertoires in cytomegalovirus infection. What these receptors recognize is not known. MiXCR, applied by TCRdb to the reads, yields one record per CDR3 protein. The sample lists some 940,000 distinct CDR3 sequences, 31% occurring once. Sequenced material: cultured CD8+ T cells from PBMCs, taken from culture after CMV antigen stimulation. Source of these receptors: a human donor in good health (CMV status not recorded). Some clones in this sample may be carry-over from other donors' samples.

V is TRBV12-3 or TRBV12-4 and J is TRBJ2-7, with D tentatively TRBD1 (6 bases). The CDR3 is 15 residues long. V lost 1 base and J lost 2, with 12 bases in between. DNA for the CDR3: TGTGCCAGCAGTTTAGTGCAGGGGCCCCCCTACGAGCAGTACTTC. It encodes CASSLVQGPPYEQYF.

This clonotype has a handful of counts. This chain joins TRBV5-1 and TRBJ2-2; D gene ambiguous. Per germline, CDR1 SGHRS and CDR2 YFSETQ. V was shortened by 9 bases and J by 4 bases, with 22 bases between the two germline ends. The CDR3 covers 16 residues. The CDR3 DNA follows: TGCGCCACTACGGTGGAAGGAAGATCGGGCACCGGGGAGCTGTTTTTT. As protein: CATTVEGRSGTGELFF.

This clonotype turned up a few times. The chain combines TRBV12-3 or TRBV12-4 with TRBJ1-2; D is uncertain. The V end lost 7 bases, the J end lost 5 bases, and 14 bases lay between the germline ends. The CDR3 spans 13 residues. The CDR3 loop is CASTTAGSYGYTF. CDR3 nucleotides: TGTGCCAGCACCACAGCGGGAAGTTATGGCTACACCTTC.

This clonotype was seen a few times. This sequence joins TRBV4-1 and TRBJ1-5; D unclear. The V end was cut by 3 bases, the J end by 0 bases, with 6 bases between. There are 14 residues in the CDR3. CDR1 is MGHRA and CDR2 is YSYEKL in the germline V gene. CDR3 residues: CASSQTDSNQPQHF. The CDR3 DNA sequence: TGCGCCAGCAGCCAGACCGATAGCAATCAGCCCCAGCATTTT.

This chain connects TRBV19 to TRBJ2-2; D tentatively reads TRBD1 or TRBD2 (5 bases each). The CDR3 is 14 residues long. V lost 0 bases to trimming and J lost 5 bases, with 7 bases between them. CDR1 is LNHDA, CDR2 SQIVND, per germline (reference sequence). The CDR3 loop is CASSIDEGTGELFF. CDR3 sequence (DNA): TGTGCCAGTAGTATAGATGAGGGGACCGGGGAGCTGTTTTTT.

The rearrangement uses TRBV24-1 and TRBJ2-5; possible D gene TRBD1, 6 bases. Germline assignment: CDR1 KGHDR and CDR2 SFDVKD. The CDR3 has 14 residues. The V end was cut by 5 bases, the J end by 2 bases, with 11 bases between. As DNA, the CDR3 is TGTGCCACCAGTGGAATCGACAGGCAAGAGACCCAGTACTTC. This codes for CATSGIDRQETQYF.

This clonotype was detected only a few times. CDR3 nucleotides: TGTGCCAGCACTTTTTTCACAGCTATGAACACTGAAGCTTTCTTT. It yields the protein CASTFFTAMNTEAFF. The chain combines TRBV6-2 or TRBV6-3 with TRBJ1-1; no reliable D call. V was trimmed by 7 bases and J by 0 bases, leaving 15 bases between them. Germline V lookup: CDR1 MNHEY, CDR2 SVGEGT. The CDR3 consists of 15 residues.

This clonotype was seen only a few times. J is TRBJ2-1 and V is TRBV6-1; TRBD2 matches at 10 bases. Germline trimming cut 4 bases from V and 8 bases from J; bases unmatched to any gene: 2. Per the germline V gene, CDR1 is MNHNS and CDR2 is SASEGT. The CDR3 totals 13 residues. The CDR3 region has the DNA TGTGCCAGCAGTGGCACTAGCGGGGATGAGCAGTTCTTC. Translating gives CASSGTSGDEQFF.

In this sample, this clonotype turned up a few times. The rearrangement uses TRBV25-1 and TRBJ2-3; D is perhaps TRBD2 (7 bases). The CDR3 has 18 residues. V lost 1 base to trimming and J lost 3 bases, with 20 bases between them. In germline, CDR1 is MGHDK, CDR2 SYGVNS. The CDR3 is CASSEFKSRGPSTDTQYF. DNA for the CDR3: TGTGCCAGCAGTGAATTTAAGTCGCGGGGGCCCTCTACAGATACGCAGTATTTT.

The chain combines TRBV7-8 with TRBJ2-1; D gene unclear. The CDR3 loop spans 12 amino acids. V shed 4 bases and J shed 7 bases, with 8 bases lying between them. Germline assignment: CDR1 SGHVS and CDR2 FQNEAQ. The DNA of the CDR3 is TGTGCCAGCAGCTCCTTCAGGAATGAGCAGTTCTTC. Its protein is CASSSFRNEQFF.

This chain joins TRBV27 and TRBJ1-1; TRBD1 might be the D (5 bases). The CDR3 runs to 12 residues. CDR1 MNHEY and CDR2 SMNVEV come from the germline V gene (reference sequence). V was pared by 3 bases and J by 7 bases, with 9 bases between. DNA for the CDR3: TGTGCCAGCAGTTTCAGGAGGGGTGAAGCTTTCTTT. Translating gives CASSFRRGEAFF.

Here the CDR3 reads CASSHPGNGYTF. The CDR3 nucleotides are TGTGCCAGCAGTCACCCGGGGAATGGCTACACCTTC. The chain employs TRBV7-2 and TRBJ1-2; D call uncertain. From germline, CDR1 is SGHTA and CDR2 FQGNSA. The CDR3 covers 12 residues. Trimming pared 6 bases from V and 6 bases from J, leaving 11 bases between.

There are many counts of this clonotype. The chain combines TRBV7-9 with TRBJ2-4; D gene unclear. Germline lookup yields CDR1 SEHNR and CDR2 FQNEAQ (reference sequence). Trimming removed 0 bases from V and 0 bases from J, with 9 bases in between. This CDR3 has 16 residues. In DNA, the CDR3 is TGTGCCAGCAGCTTAGCGTCGGATTTAGCCAAAAACATTCAGTACTTC. This translates into CASSLASDLAKNIQYF.

The chain joins TRBV19 to TRBJ2-2; D unresolved. V was pared by 7 bases and J by 2 bases, with 11 bases between. CDR1 is LNHDA, CDR2 SQIVND, per germline (reference sequence). This CDR3 region has 14 residues. This CDR3 reads CASIPGVNTGELFF. The CDR3 coding sequence is TGTGCCAGTATTCCGGGTGTTAACACCGGGGAGCTGTTTTTT.